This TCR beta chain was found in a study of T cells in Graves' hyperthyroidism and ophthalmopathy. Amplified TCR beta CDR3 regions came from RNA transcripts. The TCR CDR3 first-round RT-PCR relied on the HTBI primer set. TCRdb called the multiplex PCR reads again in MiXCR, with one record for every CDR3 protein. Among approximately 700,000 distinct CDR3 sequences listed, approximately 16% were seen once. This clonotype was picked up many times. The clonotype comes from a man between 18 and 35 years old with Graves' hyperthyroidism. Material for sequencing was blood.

As DNA, the CDR3 is TGCAGTGCTAGTCTGCGGGGATCGGTCACTGAAGCTTTCTTT. Translation gives CSASLRGSVTEAFF. This rearrangement joins TRBV20-1 to TRBJ1-1, with no clear D. V was shortened by 3 bases and J by 4 bases, with 15 bases between the two germline ends. CDR3 length: 14 amino acids. Germline V gene sequence: CDR1 DFQATT, CDR2 SNEGSKA (reference sequence).